The 12 T cell receptor beta chains given below trace back to one sample, sequenced in a study of T cell responses to AZD1222 COVID-19 vaccine. Clones were sequenced by immunoSEQ multiplex PCR, and TCRdb holds only the in-frame ones, with some missing. The sample contains fewer than 200,000 clones, approximately 90% of which appear only once. This specimen consisted of peripheral blood, obtained 28 days after the second AZD1222 dose. These receptors all stem from an adult who received the AZD1222 COVID-19 vaccine.

This chain uses TRBV11-2 with TRBJ2-1; D possibly corresponds to TRBD2 (7 bases). This CDR3 comprises 14 residues. Trimming shortened V by 5 bases and J by 6 bases, and 14 bases separated the two germline ends. CDR1 and CDR2 from the germline V gene are SGHAT and FQNNGV. The CDR3 spells CASSPGGSANEQFF. CDR3 coding DNA: TGTGCCAGCAGCCCGGGGGGCTCTGCCAATGAGCAGTTCTTC.

This clone has a single count. J is TRBJ1-2 and V is TRBV9; 9 bases fit TRBD1. J lost 5 bases, V lost 4 bases, and 6 bases had no gene match. This CDR3 spans 14 amino acids. Germline CDR1 SGDLS, CDR2 YYNGEE. The CDR3 loop reads CASSINRGPYGYTF. The CDR3 coding sequence is TGTGCCAGCAGCATTAACAGGGGGCCGTATGGCTACACCTTC.

This clone was recorded only once. The chain joins TRBV6-5 to TRBJ2-1, with a tentative D call TRBD2 (6 bases). Between the trimmed V and J ends, which lost 8 bases and 13 bases, there was a span of 24 bases. CDR3 length equals 14 residues. Germline CDR1 is MNHEY and CDR2 is SVGAGI. The CDR3 region has the DNA TGTGCCAGCTCCCCTCTCCGATTAGGGACTGACCAGTTCTTC. This gives the protein CASSPLRLGTDQFF.

Here the CDR3 reads CASSFSGKVTGELFF. The CDR3 nucleotides are TGTGCCAGCAGCTTTTCAGGGAAGGTTACCGGGGAGCTGTTTTTT. The chain recombines TRBV7-2 with TRBJ2-2; perhaps TRBD1 as D (5 bases). The germline CDR1 and CDR2 sequences are SGHTA and FQGNSA. This CDR3 contains 15 residues. Trimming took off 3 bases at V and 5 bases at J, with 13 bases between the two ends.

This chain links TRBV28 with TRBJ2-7; D is tentatively TRBD1 or TRBD2 (5 bases each). The CDR3 consists of 14 residues. V gave up 4 bases and J gave up 0 bases, with 10 bases separating them. CDR1 is MDHEN, CDR2 SYDVKM, per germline. The CDR3 DNA follows: TGTGCCAGCAGTTCCTCGGGGACCTCCTACGAGCAGTACTTC. Protein sequence: CASSSSGTSYEQYF.

The V call is TRBV6-2 or TRBV6-3, the J call TRBJ2-1, with TRBD2 identical over 12 bases. CDR1 MNHEY and CDR2 SVGEGT come from the germline V gene. The CDR3 has 16 residues. Trimming removed 6 bases from V and 3 bases from J; junction bases left unmatched: 6. This CDR3 is CASSPGTSGLYNEQFF. The CDR3 region has the DNA TGTGCCAGCAGCCCCGGGACTAGCGGGCTCTACAATGAGCAGTTCTTC.

J is TRBJ2-3 and V is TRBV3-1 (or the pseudogene TRBV3-2); D possibly corresponds to TRBD2 (5 bases). The V gene lost 4 bases and the J gene lost 4 bases, with 9 bases spanning the gap. CDR1 and CDR2 (germline): LGHDT, YNNKEL (reference sequence). The CDR3 spans 13 residues. The CDR3 sequence is CASSLGGSDTQYF. CDR3 DNA: TGTGCCAGCAGCCTTGGAGGCTCAGATACGCAGTATTTT.

The chain is built from TRBV2 and TRBJ1-5, with D perhaps TRBD1 (5 bases). CDR1 SNHLY and CDR2 FYNNEI come from the germline V gene. The CDR3 is made up of 13 amino acids. Trimming stripped 6 bases from V and 4 bases from J, with 10 bases between. CDR3 sequence (DNA): TGTGCCAGCAGGGGACGAGGTAATCAGCCCCAGCATTTT. It encodes CASRGRGNQPQHF. The full variable domain, completed using reference TRBV2 and TRBJ1-5, is EPEVTQTPSHQVTQMGQEVILRCVPISNHLYFYWYRQILGQKVEFLVSFYNNEISEKSEIFDDQFSVERPDGSNFTLKIRSTKLEDSAMYFCASRGRGNQPQHFGDGTRLSIL.

V is TRBV28 and J is TRBJ2-7, with 8 bases identical to TRBD1. CDR3 length: 17 residues. V gave up 5 bases and J gave up 3 bases; unmatched junction bases: 15. Germline V gene sequence: CDR1 MDHEN, CDR2 SYDVKM. The CDR3 nucleotides are TGTGCCAGCAGTGGGATGGACAGGGCTCGCCTCCGCTACGAGCAGTACTTC. Encoded protein: CASSGMDRARLRYEQYF.

This chain joins TRBV29-1 and TRBJ2-3; 8 bases line up with TRBD2. The germline V gene encodes CDR1 SQVTM and CDR2 ANQGSEA. J lost 4 bases, V lost 6 bases, and 3 bases had no gene match. This CDR3 comprises 12 residues. The CDR3 reads CSVGGEPDTQYF. The CDR3 DNA reads as TGCAGCGTCGGGGGGGAGCCAGATACGCAGTATTTT.

The CDR3 coding sequence is TGTGCCAGCTCAAAGGACAGGGTGGATGGCTACACCTTC. This sequence encodes CASSKDRVDGYTF. This chain joins TRBV18 and TRBJ1-2; TRBD1 matches at 8 bases. From germline, CDR1 is KGHSH and CDR2 LQKENI. There are 13 residues in the CDR3. Losses at the gene ends were 5 bases for V and 6 bases for J; bases not matched to a gene: 5. Based on the CDR3 plus reference TRBV18 and TRBJ1-2, the full variable domain is NAGVMQNPRHLVRRRGQEARLRCSPMKGHSHVYWYRQLPEEGLKFMVYLQKENIIDESGMPKERFSAEFPKEGPSILRIQQVVRGDSAAYFCASSKDRVDGYTFGSGTRLTVV.

The V and J genes are TRBV20-1 and TRBJ2-7; 8 bases line up with TRBD1. There are 14 residues in the CDR3. Germline V gene data show CDR1 as DFQATT and CDR2 as SNEGSKA (reference sequence). The ends lost 3 bases at V and 6 bases at J; junction bases unmatched: 10. The DNA for the CDR3 is TGCAGTGCTAGTGGACAGGGCCAAGCGGTCGAGCAGTACTTC. Translated: CSASGQGQAVEQYF.